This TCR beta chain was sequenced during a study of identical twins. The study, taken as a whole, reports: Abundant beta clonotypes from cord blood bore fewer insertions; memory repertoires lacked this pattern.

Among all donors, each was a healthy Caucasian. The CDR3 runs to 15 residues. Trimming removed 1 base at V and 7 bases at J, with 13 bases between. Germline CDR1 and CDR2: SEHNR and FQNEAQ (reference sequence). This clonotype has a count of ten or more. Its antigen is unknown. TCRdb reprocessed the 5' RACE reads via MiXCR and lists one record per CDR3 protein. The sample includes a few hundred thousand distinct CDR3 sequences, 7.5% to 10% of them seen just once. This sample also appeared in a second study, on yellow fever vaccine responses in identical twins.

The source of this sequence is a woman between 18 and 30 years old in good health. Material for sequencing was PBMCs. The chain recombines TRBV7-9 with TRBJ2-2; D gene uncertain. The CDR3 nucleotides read TGTGCCAGCAGCTTAGTGGCCCCCAAGAGCGGGGAGCTGTTTTTT. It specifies CASSLVAPKSGELFF.